In this sample, the clone carrying this TCR beta chain turned up many times. Its antigen is undetermined. Each CDR3 protein gets one entry after TCRdb re-called the 5' RACE reads with MiXCR. The data show roughly 310,000 distinct CDR3 sequences, with approximately 3.8% seen just once and 20% to 25% held by the top ten. This record belongs to a study of T cells after yellow fever vaccination. Findings and limits, study-wide: Abundant clonotypes (contaminants from the bulk population) could be present in FACS-sorted repertoires.

V was pared by 3 bases and J by 7 bases, with 13 bases between. The CDR3 is made up of 13 amino acids. Germline-derived CDR1 and CDR2 are MNHEY and SMNVEV (reference sequence). The source of this sequence is a man aged 18 to 30 who received the YFV17D yellow fever vaccine. The J gene is TRBJ2-7, the V gene TRBV27, with unresolved D. This specimen consisted of PBMCs, obtained on the day of the yellow fever booster vaccination. The CDR3, as DNA: TGTGCCAGCAGTTTGGCCCCTACACGAGAGCAGTACTTC. It translates to CASSLAPTREQYF.